This T cell receptor (beta chain) was sequenced for a study of blood T cell repertoires in COVID-19. The CDR3 contains 12 residues. Germline-derived CDR1 and CDR2 are MDHEN and SYDVKM. The germline V and J ends were trimmed by 10 bases and 4 bases, with 14 bases remaining between them. As originally analysed: Estimates of nucleated cell counts were drawn from the amplification of reference gene primers. Libraries were prepared by immunoSEQ multiplex PCR; TCRdb keeps only in-frame clonotypes and omits some of them. V and J calls and clone size are given by that table; D and trimming were obtained from the DNA. Of 25,000 to 35,000 clones listed, roughly 87% are singletons.

This clonotype was sampled from a man aged 80 or over with acute or convalescent COVID-19. The gene calls are TRBV28 and TRBJ2-7, with D perhaps TRBD1 (6 bases). Sequencing input: peripheral blood. This CDR3 is CAIHGQGYEQYF. The CDR3 nucleotides are TGTGCCATCCACGGGCAGGGGTACGAGCAGTACTTC. Full variable domain (remainder filled in from reference TRBV28 and TRBJ2-7): DVKVTQSSRYLVKRTGEKVFLECVQDMDHENMFWYRQDPGLGLRLIYFSYDVKMKEKGDIPEGYSVSREKKERFSLILESASTNQTSMYLCAIHGQGYEQYFGPGTRLTVT.